This T cell receptor (beta chain) was obtained from a study of T cells after posttransplantation cyclophosphamide. Produced via immunoSEQ multiplex PCR; TCRdb's table is partial and in-frame only. The sample records roughly 16,000 clones, 85% being singletons. Control samples came 1 year after myeloablative marrow transplants with methotrexate plus calcineurin inhibitor. Germline assignment: CDR1 ENHRY and CDR2 SYGVKD. The junction had 6 bases not matched to a gene; V was cut back by 0 bases and J by 0 bases. This CDR3 is 17 amino acids long. This specimen was PBMCs, taken after allogeneic stem cell transplant with calcineurin inhibitor and methotrexate. This chain joins TRBV10-3 and TRBJ2-7, with 9 bases that match TRBD2. The TCR was taken from a female patient under 30 who received an allogeneic stem cell transplant from an unrelated donor, was CMV-positive, and had acute and chronic GVHD. The graft donor may have contributed some T cells. For the CDR3, the DNA is TGTGCCATCAGTGAGTCGATTAGCGGGGGCCTCTCCTACGAGCAGTACTTC. It encodes CAISESISGGLSYEQYF.